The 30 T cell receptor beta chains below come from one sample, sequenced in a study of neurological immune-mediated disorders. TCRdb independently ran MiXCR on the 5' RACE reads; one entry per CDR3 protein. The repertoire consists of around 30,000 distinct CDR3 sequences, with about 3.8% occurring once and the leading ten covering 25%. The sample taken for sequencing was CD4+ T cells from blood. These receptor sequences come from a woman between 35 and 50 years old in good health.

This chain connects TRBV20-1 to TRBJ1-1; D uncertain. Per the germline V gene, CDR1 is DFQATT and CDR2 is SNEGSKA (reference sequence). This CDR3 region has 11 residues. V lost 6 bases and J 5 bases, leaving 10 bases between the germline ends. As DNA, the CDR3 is TGCAGTGCGCGTGTCCTGACTGAAGCTTTCTTT. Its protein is CSARVLTEAFF.

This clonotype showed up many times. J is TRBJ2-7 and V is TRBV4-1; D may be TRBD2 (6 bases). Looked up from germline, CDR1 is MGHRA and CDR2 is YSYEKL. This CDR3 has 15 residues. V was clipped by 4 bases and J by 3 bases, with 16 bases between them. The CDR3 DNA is TGCGCCAGCAGCCCGACCGAGGCGGGGATCTACGAGCAGTACTTC. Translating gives CASSPTEAGIYEQYF.

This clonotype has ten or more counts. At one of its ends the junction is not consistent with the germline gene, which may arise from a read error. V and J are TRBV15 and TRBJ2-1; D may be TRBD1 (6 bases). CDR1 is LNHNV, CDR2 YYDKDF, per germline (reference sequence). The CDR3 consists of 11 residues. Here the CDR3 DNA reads TGTGCCACCAGCAAACAGGGAGAGACAATCTTC. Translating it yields CATSKQGETIF. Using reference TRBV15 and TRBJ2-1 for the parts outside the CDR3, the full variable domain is DAMVIQNPRYQVTQFGKPVTLSCSQTLNHNVMYWYQQKSSQAPKLLFHYYDKDFNNEADTPDNFQSRRPNTSFCFLDIRSPGLGDTAMYLCATSKQGETIFGPGTRLTVL.

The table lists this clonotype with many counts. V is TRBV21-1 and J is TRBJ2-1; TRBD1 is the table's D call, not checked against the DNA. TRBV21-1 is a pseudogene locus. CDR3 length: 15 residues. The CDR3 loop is CASSIRDRVYNEQFF. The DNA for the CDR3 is TGTGCCAGCAGCATCCGGGACAGGGTATACAATGAGCAGTTCTTC.

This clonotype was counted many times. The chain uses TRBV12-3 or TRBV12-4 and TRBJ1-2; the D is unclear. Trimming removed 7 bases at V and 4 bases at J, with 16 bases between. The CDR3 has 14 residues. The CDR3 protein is CASNRPGSGYGYTF. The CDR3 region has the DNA TGTGCCAGCAACCGCCCCGGGAGCGGCTATGGCTACACCTTC.

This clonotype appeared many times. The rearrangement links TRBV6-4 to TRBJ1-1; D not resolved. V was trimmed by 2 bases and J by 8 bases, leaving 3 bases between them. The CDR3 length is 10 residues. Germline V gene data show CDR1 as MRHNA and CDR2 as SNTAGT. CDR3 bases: TGTGCCAGCAGTGACAGGGAAGCTTTCTTT. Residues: CASSDREAFF.

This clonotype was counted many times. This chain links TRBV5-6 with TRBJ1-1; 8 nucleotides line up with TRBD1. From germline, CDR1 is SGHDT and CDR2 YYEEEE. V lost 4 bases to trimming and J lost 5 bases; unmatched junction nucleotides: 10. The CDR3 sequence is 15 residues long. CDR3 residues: CASSPDRGGRTEAFF. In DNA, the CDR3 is TGTGCCAGCAGCCCCGACAGGGGAGGAAGGACTGAAGCTTTCTTT.

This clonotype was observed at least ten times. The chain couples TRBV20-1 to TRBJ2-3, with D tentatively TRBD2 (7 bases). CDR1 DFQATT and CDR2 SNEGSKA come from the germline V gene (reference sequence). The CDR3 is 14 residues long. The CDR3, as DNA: TGCATCCCCTTCTCGGCGGGGGTGGGGGCTACGCAGTATTTT. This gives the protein CIPFSAGVGATQYF.

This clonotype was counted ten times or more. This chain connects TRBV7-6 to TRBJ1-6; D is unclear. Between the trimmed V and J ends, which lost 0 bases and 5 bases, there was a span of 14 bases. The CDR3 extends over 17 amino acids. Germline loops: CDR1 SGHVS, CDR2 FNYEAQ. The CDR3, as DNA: TGTGCCAGCAGCTTAGCGGCGTGGGGTACTGATAATTCACCCCTCCACTTT. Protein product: CASSLAAWGTDNSPLHF.

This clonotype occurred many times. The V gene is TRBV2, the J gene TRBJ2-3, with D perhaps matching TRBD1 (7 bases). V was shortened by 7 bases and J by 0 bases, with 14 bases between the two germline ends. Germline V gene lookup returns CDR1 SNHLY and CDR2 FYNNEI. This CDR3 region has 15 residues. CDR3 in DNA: TGTGCCAGCAAAATCAGGGGGGCTAGCACAGATACGCAGTATTTT. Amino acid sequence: CASKIRGASTDTQYF.

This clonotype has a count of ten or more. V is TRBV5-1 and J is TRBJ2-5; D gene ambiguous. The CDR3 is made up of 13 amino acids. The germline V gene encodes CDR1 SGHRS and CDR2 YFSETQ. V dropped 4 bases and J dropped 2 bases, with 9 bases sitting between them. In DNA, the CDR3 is TGCGCCAGCAGCCGTACACAACAAGAGACCCAGTACTTC. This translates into CASSRTQQETQYF.

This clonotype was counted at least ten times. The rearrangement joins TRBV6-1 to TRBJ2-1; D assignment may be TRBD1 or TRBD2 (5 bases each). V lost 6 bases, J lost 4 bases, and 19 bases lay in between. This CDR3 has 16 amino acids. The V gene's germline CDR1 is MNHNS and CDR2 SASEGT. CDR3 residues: CASRSTGTKGYNEQFF. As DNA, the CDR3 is TGTGCCAGCAGGTCGACCGGGACGAAAGGATACAATGAGCAGTTCTTC.

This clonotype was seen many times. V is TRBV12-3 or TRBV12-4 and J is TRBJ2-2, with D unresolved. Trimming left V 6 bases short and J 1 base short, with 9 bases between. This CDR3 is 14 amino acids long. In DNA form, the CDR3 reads TGTGCCAGCAGACCCCTCGAGAACACCGGGGAGCTGTTTTTT. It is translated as CASRPLENTGELFF.

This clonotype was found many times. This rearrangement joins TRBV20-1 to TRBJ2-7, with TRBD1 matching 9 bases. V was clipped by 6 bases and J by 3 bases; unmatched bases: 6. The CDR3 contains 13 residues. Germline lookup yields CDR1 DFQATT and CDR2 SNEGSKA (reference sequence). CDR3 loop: CSAPGTGIYEQYF. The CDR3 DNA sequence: TGCAGTGCCCCCGGGACAGGGATCTACGAGCAGTACTTC.

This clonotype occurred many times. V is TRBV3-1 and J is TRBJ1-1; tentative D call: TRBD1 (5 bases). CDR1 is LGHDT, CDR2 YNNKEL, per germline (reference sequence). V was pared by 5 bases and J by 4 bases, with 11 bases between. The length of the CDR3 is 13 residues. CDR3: CASSWQGGTEAFF. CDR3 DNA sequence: TGTGCCAGCAGCTGGCAGGGTGGCACTGAAGCTTTCTTT.

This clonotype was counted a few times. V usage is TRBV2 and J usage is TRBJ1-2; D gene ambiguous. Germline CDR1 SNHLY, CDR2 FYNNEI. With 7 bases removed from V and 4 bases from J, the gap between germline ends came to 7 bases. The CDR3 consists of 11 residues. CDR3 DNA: TGTGCCAGCACCCAGATCTATGGCTACACCTTC. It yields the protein CASTQIYGYTF.

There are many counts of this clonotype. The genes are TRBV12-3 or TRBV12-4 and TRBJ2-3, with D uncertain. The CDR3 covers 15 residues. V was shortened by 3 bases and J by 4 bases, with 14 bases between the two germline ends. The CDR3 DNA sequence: TGTGCCAGCAGTTTGGCCCGGTCCACTCCAGATACGCAGTATTTT. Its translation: CASSLARSTPDTQYF.

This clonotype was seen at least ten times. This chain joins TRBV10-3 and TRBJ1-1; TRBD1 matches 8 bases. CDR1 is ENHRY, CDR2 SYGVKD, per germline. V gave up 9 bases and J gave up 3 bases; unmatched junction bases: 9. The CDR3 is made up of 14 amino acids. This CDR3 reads CAIGQGRGDTEAFF. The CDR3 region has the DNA TGTGCCATTGGACAGGGCCGGGGGGACACTGAAGCTTTCTTT.

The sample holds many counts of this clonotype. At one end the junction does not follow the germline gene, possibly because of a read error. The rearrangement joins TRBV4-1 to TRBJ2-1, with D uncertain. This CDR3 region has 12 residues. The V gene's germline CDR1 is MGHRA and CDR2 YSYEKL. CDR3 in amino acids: CASSPRYDEQFF. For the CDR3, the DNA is TGCGCCAGCAGCCCTCGCTACGATGAGCAGTTCTTC.

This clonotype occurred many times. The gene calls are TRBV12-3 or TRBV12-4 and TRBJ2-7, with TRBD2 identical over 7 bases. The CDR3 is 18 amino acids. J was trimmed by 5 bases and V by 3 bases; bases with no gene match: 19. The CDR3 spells CASSFELGLGGGGDEQYF. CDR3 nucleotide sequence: TGTGCCAGCAGTTTTGAGCTAGGGCTGGGGGGGGGAGGCGACGAGCAGTACTTC.

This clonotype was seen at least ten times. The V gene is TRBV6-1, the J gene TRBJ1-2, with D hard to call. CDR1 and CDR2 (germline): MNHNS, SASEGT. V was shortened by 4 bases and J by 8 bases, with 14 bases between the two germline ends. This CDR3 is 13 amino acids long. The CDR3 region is CASSGIVGGGYTF. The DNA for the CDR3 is TGTGCCAGCAGTGGTATAGTGGGTGGCGGCTACACCTTC.

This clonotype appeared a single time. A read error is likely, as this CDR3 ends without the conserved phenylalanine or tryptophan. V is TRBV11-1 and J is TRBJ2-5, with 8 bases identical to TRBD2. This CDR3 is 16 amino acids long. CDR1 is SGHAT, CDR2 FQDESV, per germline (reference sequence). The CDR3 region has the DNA TGTGCAAGCAGCCCGAGAGAATCGGGAGGGCGAGAGACCCAGTACTTA. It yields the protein CASSPRESGGRETQYL.

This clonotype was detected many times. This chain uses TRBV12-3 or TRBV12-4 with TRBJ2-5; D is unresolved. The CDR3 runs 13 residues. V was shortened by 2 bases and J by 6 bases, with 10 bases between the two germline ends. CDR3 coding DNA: TGTGCCAGCAGTTTATCAGGAGTTAAGACCCAGTACTTC. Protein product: CASSLSGVKTQYF.

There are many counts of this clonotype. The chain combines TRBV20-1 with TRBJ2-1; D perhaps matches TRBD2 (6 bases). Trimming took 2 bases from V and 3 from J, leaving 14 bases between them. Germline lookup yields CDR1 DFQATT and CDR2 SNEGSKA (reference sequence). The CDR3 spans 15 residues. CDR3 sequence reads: CSARPRGSGYNEQFF. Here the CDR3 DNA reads TGCAGTGCTAGACCGCGGGGTAGCGGCTACAATGAGCAGTTCTTC.

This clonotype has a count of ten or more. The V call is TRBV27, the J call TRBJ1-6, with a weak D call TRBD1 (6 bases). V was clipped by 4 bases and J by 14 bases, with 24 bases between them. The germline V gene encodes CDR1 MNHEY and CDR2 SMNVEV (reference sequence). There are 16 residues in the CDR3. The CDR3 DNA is TGTGCCAGCAGTTCCCCCGGGGGGCCGCTAGGCCTAGCCCTCCACTTT. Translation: CASSSPGGPLGLALHF.

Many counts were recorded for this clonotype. As DNA, the CDR3 is TGCAGTGCTAGAGGCTGGCACAACATTCAGTACTTC. Translating gives CSARGWHNIQYF. V usage is TRBV20-1 and J usage is TRBJ2-4; D not resolved. Germline V gene data show CDR1 as DFQATT and CDR2 as SNEGSKA (reference sequence). The V end lost 1 base, the J end lost 7 bases, and 8 bases lay between the germline ends. This CDR3 comprises 12 residues.

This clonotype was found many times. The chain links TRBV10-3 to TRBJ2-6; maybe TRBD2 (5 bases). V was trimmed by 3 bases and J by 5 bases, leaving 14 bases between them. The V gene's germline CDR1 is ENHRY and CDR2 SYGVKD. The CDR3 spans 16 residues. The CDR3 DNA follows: TGTGCCATCAGTGACGGGGTGGGCGCTTGGGCCAACGTCCTGACTTTC. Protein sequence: CAISDGVGAWANVLTF.

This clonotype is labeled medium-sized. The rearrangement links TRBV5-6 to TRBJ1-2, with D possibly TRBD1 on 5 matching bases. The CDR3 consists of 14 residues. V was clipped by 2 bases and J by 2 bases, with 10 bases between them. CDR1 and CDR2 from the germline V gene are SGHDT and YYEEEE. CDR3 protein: CASSFGTLNYGYTF. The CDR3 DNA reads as TGTGCCAGCAGCTTTGGGACGCTCAACTATGGCTACACCTTC.

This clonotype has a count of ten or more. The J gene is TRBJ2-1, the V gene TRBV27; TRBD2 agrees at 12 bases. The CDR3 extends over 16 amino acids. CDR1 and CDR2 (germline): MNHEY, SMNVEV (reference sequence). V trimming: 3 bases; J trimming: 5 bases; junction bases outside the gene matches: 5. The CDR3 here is CASSFQLAGGHNEQFF. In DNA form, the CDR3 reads TGTGCCAGCAGTTTCCAACTAGCGGGAGGCCACAATGAGCAGTTCTTC.

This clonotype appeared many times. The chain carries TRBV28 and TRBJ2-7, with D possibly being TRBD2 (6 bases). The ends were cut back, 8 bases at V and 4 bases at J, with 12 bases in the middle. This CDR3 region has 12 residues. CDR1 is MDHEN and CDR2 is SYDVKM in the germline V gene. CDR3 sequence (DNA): TGTGCCAGCTTCACCGGGGGTTACGAGCAGTACTTC. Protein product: CASFTGGYEQYF. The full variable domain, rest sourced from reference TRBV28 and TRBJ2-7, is DVKVTQSSRYLVKRTGEKVFLECVQDMDHENMFWYRQDPGLGLRLIYFSYDVKMKEKGDIPEGYSVSREKKERFSLILESASTNQTSMYLCASFTGGYEQYFGPGTRLTVT.